This is a list of T cell receptor beta chains from one sample in a study of T cell clones after liver transplantation. Libraries were prepared by immunoSEQ multiplex PCR; TCRdb keeps only in-frame clonotypes and omits some of them. The table has about 120,000 clones, 75% to 95% seen once; the top ten hold 0.75% to 0.85%. Source: CD4+ T cells from blood, taken 12 months after liver transplant. The receptors derive from a human patient who received a liver transplant. Some T cells may be supplied by the graft donor. Both conserved end residues are part of each CDR3. D genes are given only for firm matches. Not all rows give a size; the values are once, few, many and, for expanded clones, a class.

V	size	D	J	DNA	CDR3
TRBV2	NA	NA	TRBJ1-5	TGTGCCAGCAGTCTGGACAGCCAGCCCCAGCATTTT	CASSLDSQPQHF
TRBV5-1	NA	NA	TRBJ2-1	TGCGCCAGCAGCAGAGGGACGCCGACCCGTTACAATGAGCAGTTCTTC	CASSRGTPTRYNEQFF
TRBV30	NA	NA	TRBJ1-1	TGTGCCTTGGGTGTAGGACAGCGCACTGAAGCTTTCTTT	CALGVGQRTEAFF
TRBV4-1	NA	TRBD1	TRBJ1-1	TGCGCCAGCAGCCAAACCGGGACAGGGGTGAACACTGAAGCTTTCTTT	CASSQTGTGVNTEAFF
TRBV30	NA	NA	TRBJ1-4	TGTGCCTGGAGCACAGGGATCTCCGGATTTGAAAAACTGTTTTTT	CAWSTGISGFEKLFF
TRBV19	NA	NA	TRBJ1-5	TGTGCCAGTAGTTCCGGCAGTACAGGGCGTCAGCCCCAGCATTTT	CASSSGSTGRQPQHF
TRBV5-4	NA	TRBD2	TRBJ2-7	TGTGCCAGCAGCATTTTGGGGGGAGGGAGGCACTACGAGCAGTACTTC	CASSILGGGRHYEQYF
TRBV11-2	NA	TRBD2	TRBJ2-3	TGTGCCAGCAGCCCTGGGACTAGCGGGAGTTTTGGCACAGATACGCAGTATTTT	CASSPGTSGSFGTDTQYF
TRBV7-6	NA	TRBD2	TRBJ2-2	TGTGCCAGCAGCCAAAGTTCGGGACTAGCGGGAGTCATTAATTCGAGCGGGGAGCTGTTTTTT	CASSQSSGLAGVINSSGELFF
TRBV28	NA	NA	TRBJ2-1	TGTGCCAGCAAAAGGGTGGACTACAATGAGCAGTTCTTC	CASKRVDYNEQFF
TRBV5-1	NA	NA	TRBJ2-1	TGCGCCAGCAGCTTGGTGGTGGCTAGTGACAATGAGCAGTTCTTC	CASSLVVASDNEQFF
TRBV7-9	NA	NA	TRBJ2-5	TGTGCCAGCAGCTTAGGGGGGACGGAGACCCAGTACTTC	CASSLGGTETQYF
TRBV29-1	NA	TRBD1	TRBJ1-2	TGCAGCGCCCGCCGGGACAGTGACGGCTACACCTTC	CSARRDSDGYTF
TRBV30	NA	NA	TRBJ2-7	TGTGCCTGGAGTCCCTCCCGTAGGGGGAATTTCTACGAGCAGTACTTC	CAWSPSRRGNFYEQYF
TRBV7-6	few	NA	TRBJ1-2	TGTGCCAGCAGCCCGAAGGAGGGGTTCTTAGAGGGCTACACCTTC	CASSPKEGFLEGYTF
TRBV9	NA	NA	TRBJ2-6	TGTGCCAGCAGCGTAGCAGCCCTGCTACCCCTCTCTGGGGCCAACGTCCTGACTTTC	CASSVAALLPLSGANVLTF
TRBV5-1	NA	TRBD2	TRBJ2-2	TGCGCCAGCAGCTTGGTCCGCGGGAGAGATATCACCGGGGAGCTGTTTTTT	CASSLVRGRDITGELFF
TRBV9	NA	NA	TRBJ2-3	TGTGCCAGCAGTAAGAGGGGGAGCACAGATACGCAGTATTTT	CASSKRGSTDTQYF
TRBV5-1	NA	NA	TRBJ2-7	TGCGCCAGCAGCGCGGGACTTTCCACCTACGAGCAGTACTTC	CASSAGLSTYEQYF
TRBV10-2	once	NA	TRBJ1-5	TGCGCCAGCAGTGAGTCAAGAGGGTCCAATCAGCCCCAGCATTTT	CASSESRGSNQPQHF